Below, one TCR beta chain is given with its context. Antigen: not known. The data derive from a study of graft-versus-host responses after intestinal transplantation. Study information: Anti-thymocyte globulin induction, then tacrolimus and steroids for about 3 years, went to all recipients. Study-wide points: Recipient marrow showed GvH clones, some seen first in ileum or blood. Graft-donor T cell macrochimerism coincided with high graft-versus-host to host-versus-graft clonal ratios in allografts.

V lost 4 bases, J lost 0 bases, and 6 bases lay in between. The CDR3 runs 13 residues. Germline loops: CDR1 LNHDA, CDR2 SQIVND (reference sequence). Clones were sequenced by immunoSEQ multiplex PCR, and TCRdb holds only the in-frame ones, with some missing. The sample holds about 120,000 clones; 93% are singletons and the top ten take 0.4% to 0.65%. The rearrangement uses TRBV19 and TRBJ1-1; D unresolved. This sample comprised unstimulated CD8+ T cells sorted from spleen or lymph node cells, obtained before intestinal transplant. The clonotype originates from a human donor who received an intestinal transplant. The CDR3 loop reads CASSNRLNTEAFF. The CDR3 bases are TGTGCCAGTAGTAACAGATTGAACACTGAAGCTTTCTTT.